This TCR beta chain was recorded in a study of Tregs in tolerant kidney transplant recipients. The study, taken as a whole, reports: Validation in larger populations is needed because few patients were studied. This study did not directly address biological reproducibility. Expanding Tregs on activated donor B cells appeared to best identify donor-specific TCRbeta clones.

Germline lookup yields CDR1 SGHRS and CDR2 YFSETQ. The ends lost 6 bases at V and 0 bases at J; junction bases unmatched: 13. This CDR3 comprises 19 residues. Unstimulated Tregs (CD4+CD25+CD127-) and CD4+CD25- non-Tregs were sorted from PBMCs. A remark on this clone: The antigen is not known.

Clones were sequenced by immunoSEQ multiplex PCR, and TCRdb holds only the in-frame ones, with some missing. The profile shows 200,000 to 300,000 clones, 84% of them singletons. The sequence derives from a human donor in good health. The chain has TRBV5-1 and TRBJ2-3; TRBD2 agrees at 13 bases. The sequenced sample consisted of CD4+ T cells from blood. CDR3 nucleotides: TGCGCCAGCACGTCGCGAGGGGGACTAGCGGGGCTCAGCACAGATACGCAGTATTTT. This encodes CASTSRGGLAGLSTDTQYF.